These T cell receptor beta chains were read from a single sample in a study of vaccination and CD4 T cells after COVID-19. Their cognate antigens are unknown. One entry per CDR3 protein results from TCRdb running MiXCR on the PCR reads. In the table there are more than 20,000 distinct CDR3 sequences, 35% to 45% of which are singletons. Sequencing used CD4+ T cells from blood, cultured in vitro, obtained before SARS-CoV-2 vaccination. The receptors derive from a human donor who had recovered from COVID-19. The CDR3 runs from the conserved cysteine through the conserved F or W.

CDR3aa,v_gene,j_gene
CSIPGQTENYGYTF,TRBV20-1,TRBJ1-2
CASSYKNGWGAGNNEQFF,TRBV7-2,TRBJ2-1
CSVGYTEAFF,TRBV29-1,TRBJ1-1
CSAFQRTGAGGYTF,TRBV20-1,TRBJ1-2
CASSLGPGLQETQYF,TRBV7-2,TRBJ2-5
CASSNLDSANYGYTF,TRBV19,TRBJ1-2
CASSERKGGRGTPLHF,TRBV6-1,TRBJ1-6
CSARERQRTGYNEQFF,TRBV20-1,TRBJ2-1
CASSRTTGPGNTIYF,TRBV7-2,TRBJ1-3
CATSRGRGFYGYTF,TRBV15,TRBJ1-2
CASSYSTQRGINTEAFF,TRBV6-2/TRBV6-3,TRBJ1-1
CASSRTNTGELFF,TRBV12-3/TRBV12-4,TRBJ2-2
CSARDHPYGYTF,TRBV20-1,TRBJ1-2
CATSRRGGLGTEAFF,TRBV15,TRBJ1-1
CASSFPKLAGVPPPQETQYF,TRBV6-2/TRBV6-3,TRBJ2-5
CASSRKLHGGTDTQYF,TRBV6-1,TRBJ2-3
CASSHTGGETQYF,TRBV27,TRBJ2-5
CASSLAVSGGGWTDTQYF,TRBV7-8,TRBJ2-3
CASSIDVGLLNTEAFF,TRBV19,TRBJ1-1
CATGTGATNEKLFF,TRBV10-3,TRBJ1-4
CATRPGQENTGELFF,TRBV7-7,TRBJ2-2
CASRFTGELFF,TRBV28,TRBJ2-2
CASTPGGPPNEQYF,TRBV6-1,TRBJ2-7
CSVTSSSYEQYF,TRBV29-1,TRBJ2-7